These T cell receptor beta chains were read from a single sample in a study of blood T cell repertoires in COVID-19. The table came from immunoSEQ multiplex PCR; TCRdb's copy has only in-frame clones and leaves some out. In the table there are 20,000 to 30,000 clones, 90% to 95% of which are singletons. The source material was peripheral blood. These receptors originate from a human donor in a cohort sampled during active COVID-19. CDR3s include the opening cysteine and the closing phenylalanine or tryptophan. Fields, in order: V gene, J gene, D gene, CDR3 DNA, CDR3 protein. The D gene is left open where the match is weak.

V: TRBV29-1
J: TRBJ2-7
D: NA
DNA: TGCAGCGTTTGGGGCTGGCAGGGACTTGAGGCCTACGAGCAGTACTTC
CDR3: CSVWGWQGLEAYEQYF

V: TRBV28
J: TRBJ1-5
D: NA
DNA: TGTGCCAGCAGTTTATCCGCGGTCTGGGGCAATCAGCCCCAGCATTTT
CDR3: CASSLSAVWGNQPQHF

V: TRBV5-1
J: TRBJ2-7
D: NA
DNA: TGCGCCAGCACCCCCTCAGGTTCCTACGAGCAGTACTTC
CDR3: CASTPSGSYEQYF

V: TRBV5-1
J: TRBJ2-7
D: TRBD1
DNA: TGCGCCAGCAGCTTGATGGGACAGGGGGCTTACGAGCAGTACTTC
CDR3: CASSLMGQGAYEQYF

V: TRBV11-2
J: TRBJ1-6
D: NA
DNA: TGTGCCAGCAGCAGCAGGGTGGATAATTCACCCCTCCACTTT
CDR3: CASSSRVDNSPLHF

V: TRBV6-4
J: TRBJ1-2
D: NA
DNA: TGTGCCAGCAGTCCTGACGGGTTCTTTGGCTACACCTTC
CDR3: CASSPDGFFGYTF

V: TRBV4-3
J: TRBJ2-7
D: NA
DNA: TGCGCCAGCAGCCAAGAGTTAGTCGATAACTACGAGCAGTACTTC
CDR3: CASSQELVDNYEQYF

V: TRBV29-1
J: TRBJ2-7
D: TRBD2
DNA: TGCAGCGTTGAAGAGGGGTTAGGGACTAAGGAGTACTTC
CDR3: CSVEEGLGTKEYF

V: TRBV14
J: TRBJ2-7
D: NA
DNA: TGTGCCAGCAGCCAATTCCCCCCGGGAAGGAGAAGCTCCTACGAGCAGTACTTC
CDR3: CASSQFPPGRRSSYEQYF

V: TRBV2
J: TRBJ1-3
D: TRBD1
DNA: TGTGCCAGCAGAGAAGGACAGGGCGGTGGAAACACCATATATTTT
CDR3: CASREGQGGGNTIYF

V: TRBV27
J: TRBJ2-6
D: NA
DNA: TGTGCCAGCAGAAAGGACAGTACACGCTTCGGGGCCAACGTCCTGACTTTC
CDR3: CASRKDSTRFGANVLTF

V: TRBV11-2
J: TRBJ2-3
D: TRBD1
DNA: TGTGCCAGCAGCTTTGGACAGGGGGCCCTCTCCGCAGATACGCAGTATTTT
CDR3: CASSFGQGALSADTQYF

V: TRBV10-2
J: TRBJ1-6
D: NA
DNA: TGCGCCAGCAGTGAGGGGCGGGTCCGCGGATCACCCCTCCACTTT
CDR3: CASSEGRVRGSPLHF

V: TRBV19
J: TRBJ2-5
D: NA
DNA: TGTGCCAGTAGATCAAGACAGGTGACACTAGAGACCCAGTACTTC
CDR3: CASRSRQVTLETQYF

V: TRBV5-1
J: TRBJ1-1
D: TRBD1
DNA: TGCGCCAGCAGCTTGGGACAGGGGGCCCTTGGAACTGAAGCTTTCTTT
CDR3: CASSLGQGALGTEAFF

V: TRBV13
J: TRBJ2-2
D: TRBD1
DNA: TGTGCCAGCAGCCCGGACAGGGGGCTCACCGGGGAGCTGTTTTTT
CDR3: CASSPDRGLTGELFF

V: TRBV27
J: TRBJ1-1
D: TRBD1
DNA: TGTGCCAGCAGTGTAACAGGGGAGATCGGCACTGAAGCTTTCTTT
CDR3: CASSVTGEIGTEAFF

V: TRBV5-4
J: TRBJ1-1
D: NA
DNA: TGTGCCAGCAGCTTGAACACCGGGGGGGGCGCATCTGAAGCTTTCTTT
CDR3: CASSLNTGGGASEAFF

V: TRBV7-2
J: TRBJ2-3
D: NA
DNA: TGTGCCAGCAGCTTGCGTGGCGGTAGCGGCACAGATACGCAGTATTTT
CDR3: CASSLRGGSGTDTQYF

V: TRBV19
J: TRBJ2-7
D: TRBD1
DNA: TGTGCCAGTAGTGAGACAGGGACCTACGAGCAGTACTTC
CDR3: CASSETGTYEQYF

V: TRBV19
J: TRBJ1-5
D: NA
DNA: TGTGCCAGTAGTTCCTCAAAGGTACAGAGCCTCAATCAGCCCCAGCATTTT
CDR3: CASSSSKVQSLNQPQHF

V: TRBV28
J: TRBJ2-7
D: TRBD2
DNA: TGTGCCAGCAGTGGGAGACTAGCGGGAGATTCAATCGAGCAGTACTTC
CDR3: CASSGRLAGDSIEQYF

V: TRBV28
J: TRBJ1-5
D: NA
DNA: TGTGCCAGCAGTAGACCCGACAGGTTAGATCAGCCCCAGCATTTT
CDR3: CASSRPDRLDQPQHF

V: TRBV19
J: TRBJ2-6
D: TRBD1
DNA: TGTGCCAGTAGTATAGGGACAGGGGCCTCTGGGGCCAACGTCCTGACTTTC
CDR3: CASSIGTGASGANVLTF